The text below deals with one TCR beta chain. The data were taken from a study of blood T cell repertoires in COVID-19. Profiled with immunoSEQ multiplex PCR; TCRdb holds only in-frame clones, not every one. The table includes approximately 150,000 clones, 80% to 90% detected once. Sequencing used peripheral blood. The sequence derives from a woman aged 80 or over with COVID-19, enrolled during active disease.

CDR3 amino acids: CASSPRTGAGDTQYF. CDR3 nucleotides: TGTGCCAGCAGCCCCCGGACAGGGGCGGGAGATACGCAGTATTTT. This chain links TRBV7-8 with TRBJ2-3, with 9 bases that match TRBD1. Germline V gives CDR1 SGHVS, CDR2 FQNEAQ. V gave up 5 bases and J gave up 5 bases; unmatched junction bases: 8. The CDR3 totals 15 residues.